This T cell receptor (beta chain) is drawn from a study of blood T cell repertoires in COVID-19 (dated by TCRdb to 2019 to 2021). As for the study more broadly: Samples covering the acute and convalescent phases of COVID-19 were provided by collaborators in the United States, Italy and Spain. Where HLA class I and class II types were available, the types were taken from metadata supplied by the sample provider, not from assay-based typing. The samples were drawn from the first 160 participants of the ongoing ImmuneRACE study and from 950 to 1,500 subjects provided by 6 global collaborators. Deeply sampled blood TCRbeta repertoires from subjects exposed to, actively infected with, or recovered from COVID-19 were included in the dataset. The repertoires were released in a freely available public database meant as a resource for research on the immune response to SARS-CoV-2. Nearly every sample came with metadata listing a de-identified subject ID, COVID-19 status, age in years and sex. The prospective study material was composed of cDNA or gDNA derived from T cells, B-cell-depleted T cells, or PBMCs.

The CDR3 spans 17 residues, from the cysteine through the phenylalanine. Only the CDR3 portion is preserved as DNA: 51 bases, with reading frame beginning at the first base. CDR1 MDHEN and CDR2 SYDVKM are derived from the germline V gene. Trimming at the junction amounts to 7 bases on V and 6 bases on J, and the germline ends lie 25 bases apart. Participants in the prospective study were enrolled through a virtual design, were aged about 18 to 100 years, and lived in 20 to 30 United States geographic areas. In the prospective study, participants were assigned to cohorts based on the clinical history participants reported in a screening survey and a study questionnaire. For ImmuneRACE Cohort 3, a participant was defined as recovered based on two consecutive negative NP/OP PCR tests, clearance by a healthcare professional, or resolution of symptoms. In the prospective study, whole blood, serum and a nasopharyngeal or oropharyngeal swab were collected from each participant by mobile phlebotomists. Over a roughly two-month period, participants in the prospective study had the option of providing additional blood draws and questionnaires. Before DNA extraction, blood samples from the prospective study were shipped at room temperature or frozen.

Note on this clone: Its antigen target is currently unknown. Base qualities are not provided; no much larger clone lies one nucleotide away.

Broad study findings and their caveats: The amount of clinical and demographic metadata varied by source and participant and was provided uncurated.

TCRbeta CDR3 regions were amplified from genomic DNA by means of the immunoSEQ Assay, a bias-controlled multiplex PCR. Regarding the original processing steps: Nucleated cell counts per sample were estimated from amplification of reference gene primers within the assay. To quantify the absolute abundance of each unique TCRbeta CDR3 rearrangement, sequence reads were collapsed and filtered. For each sample, productive Simpson clonality was calculated by taking the square root of Simpson's diversity index across productive rearrangements. The table was pulled from immuneACCESS by TCRdb, which kept in-frame rearrangements only. Such tables lose some clones; where checked, under half of the loss comes from unresolved V genes, and the rest has no known cause. For V, J and clone size, that table is used; D and trimming come from the DNA. This sample holds 160,000 or so clones; around 84% were observed only once. The top ten hold about 8% of the sample.

The source material was PBMCs or T cells enriched from blood (not recorded which). In this chain, TRBV28 is recombined with TRBJ1-5, with a weak D call of TRBD1 (5 bases match). The clonotype originates from a woman aged 45-65 years who had recovered from COVID-19. The nucleotides read TGTGCCAGCACTTTTATGGGGGGGAGTAGGCCCGTTCAGCCCCAGCATTTT. It is translated as CASTFMGGSRPVQPQHF.